This T cell receptor beta chain appears in the sequencing data of a study of T cells in localized non-small cell lung cancer. Assay: immunoSEQ multiplex PCR; the TCRdb copy retains only in-frame clones and omits some. Among hundreds of clones listed, 25% were seen once. The CDR3 spans 15 residues. The V end was cut by 4 bases, the J end by 5 bases, with 18 bases between. From germline, CDR1 is SGHRS and CDR2 YFSETQ. For this clone: Its specificity is not known.

Broader study findings: Appearance in adjacent lung was seen for a median approximately 58 of the top 100 tumor clones. Clonality of T cells reached its maximum in uninvolved adjacent lung, surpassing tumor.

The chain recombines TRBV5-1 with TRBJ2-5; D is perhaps TRBD1 (6 bases). This specimen was lung tumor tissue, taken before any cancer treatment. The sequence was obtained from a male donor aged 60 or over with stage III squamous cell lung carcinoma. CDR3 sequence: CASSPQGQGWETQYF. The DNA of the CDR3 is TGCGCCAGCAGCCCCCAAGGGCAGGGGTGGGAGACCCAGTACTTC.